These 14 T cell receptor beta chains share one sample of origin, sequenced in a study of post-analysis software for immune sequencing data (dated by TCRdb to the mid-2010s). Library prep was done by PCR. Data came from an Illumina HiSeq 2500. To reduce PCR and sequencing biases, unique molecular identifiers were built into the TCR beta cDNA libraries. TCRdb handled the public reads itself, with Q25 trimming in fastp and clone calling in MiXCR, and kept productive beta chains. Identical CDR3 protein sequences are pooled into one entry, listed with their most common genes and DNA. The sample table records hundreds of thousands of distinct CDR3 sequences; around 40% of these occur just once. The ten most abundant clones make up about 12% of the sample. What the research found in general, with its limitations: Significantly higher frequencies in patients than in controls were found for a few TRBV segments, including TRBV5-6, TRBV5-1 and TRBV20-1.

No cognate antigen is known for these TCRs. The sequenced material came from blood. The receptors derive from a girl aged 5-17 years with multiple sclerosis.

The rearrangement joins TRBV27 to TRBJ2-1; a weak D match, TRBD2 (6 bases). CDR1 is MNHEY and CDR2 is SMNVEV in the germline V gene (reference sequence). V lost 1 base and J lost 13, with 11 bases in between. The CDR3 covers 12 residues. The DNA for the CDR3 is TGTGCCAGCAGTTTATTGCCGGGAGCCCAGTTCTTC. Translation gives CASSLLPGAQFF.

This clonotype was seen only once. The chain is built from TRBV20-1 and TRBJ2-1; 8 positions match TRBD2. The V gene end was trimmed by 3 bases and the J gene end by 3 bases; junction bases not matched to a gene: 10. The CDR3 is 16 amino acids. CDR1 and CDR2 (germline): DFQATT, SNEGSKA (reference sequence). The CDR3 DNA follows: TGCAGTGCTAGTTCCTATAGCGGGGACCACTACAATGAGCAGTTCTTC. Protein product: CSASSYSGDHYNEQFF.

The chain joins TRBV9 to TRBJ2-3; 7 positions agree with TRBD2. The CDR3 has 15 amino acids. The germline V gene has CDR1 SGDLS and CDR2 YYNGEE. The trim removed 4 bases at V and 3 bases at J, leaving 8 bases unmatched. CDR3 DNA sequence: TGTGCCAGCAGCATCGGACTAGGTCTGACAGATACGCAGTATTTT. Residues: CASSIGLGLTDTQYF.

This clonotype was seen a few times. J is TRBJ2-5 and V is TRBV10-3; 8 positions agree with TRBD1. J gave up 4 bases and V 4 bases, and 2 bases lay outside the gene matches. Germline V gene sequence: CDR1 ENHRY, CDR2 SYGVKD. The CDR3 covers 13 residues. The CDR3 protein is CAISGDRGETQYF. The CDR3 bases are TGTGCCATCAGTGGTGACAGGGGAGAGACCCAGTACTTC.

CDR3 coding DNA: TGCGCCAGCAGTGAGTCGGGTCGGGGGACCAACAATGAGCAGTTCTTC. Residues: CASSESGRGTNNEQFF. The chain recombines TRBV10-1 with TRBJ2-1; tentatively, D is TRBD2 (6 bases). The V gene lost 0 bases and the J gene lost 5 bases, with 14 bases spanning the gap. The CDR3 sequence is 16 residues long. Per germline, CDR1 WNHNN and CDR2 SYGVQD (reference sequence).

The chain has TRBV29-1 and TRBJ2-5; TRBD2 might be the D (6 bases). Germline assignment: CDR1 SQVTM and CDR2 ANQGSEA. Trimming cost V 2 bases and J 14 bases, with 24 bases left between them. The CDR3 runs to 14 residues. Here the CDR3 DNA reads TGCAGCGTTGAAAACCCGGGAGAGCGGCTCGAGCAATACTTC. Amino acids: CSVENPGERLEQYF.

The chain couples TRBV12-3 or TRBV12-4 to TRBJ2-4; D uncertain. V lost 7 bases and J lost 9, with 16 bases in between. The CDR3 covers 13 residues. This chain's CDR3 is CASTPSGPTIQYF. The CDR3 DNA reads TGTGCCAGCACCCCATCAGGACCCACCATTCAGTACTTC.

This clonotype was picked up one time. Given a much more abundant clone one base away, this may be a read error. The chain is built from TRBV6-5 and TRBJ2-7; D not certain. The germline CDR1 and CDR2 sequences are MNHEY and SVGAGI. The CDR3 consists of 13 residues. Trimming took 2 bases from V and 2 from J, leaving 7 bases between them. Here the CDR3 reads CASSYREAYEQYF. CDR3 nucleotides: TGTGCCAGCAGTTACAGGGAAGCCTACGAGCAGTACTTC.

This clonotype was picked up a small number of times. The chain has TRBV4-1 and TRBJ1-5, with D possibly being TRBD1 (6 bases). Looked up from germline, CDR1 is MGHRA and CDR2 is YSYEKL. Deletions cut 1 base from V and 5 bases from J, with 15 bases between. This CDR3 is 16 amino acids long. The CDR3 DNA reads TGCGCCAGCAGCCAAGTTGGGGGGGCAGAGGATCAGCCCCAGCATTTT. It encodes CASSQVGGAEDQPQHF.

This clonotype turned up a few times. V usage is TRBV4-1 and J usage is TRBJ1-4; a weak D match, TRBD1 (6 bases). The CDR3 is 14 residues long. The germline gives CDR1 MGHRA, CDR2 YSYEKL. The germline V and J ends were trimmed by 4 bases and 7 bases, with 13 bases remaining between them. The CDR3 loop is CASSLTPDSEKLFF. CDR3 bases: TGCGCCAGCAGCCTTACCCCGGACAGTGAAAAACTGTTTTTT.

CDR3 nucleotide sequence: TGCAGCGTTACTGATGGGGCGGGAGTTGGCTACGAGCAGTACTTC. Translating it yields CSVTDGAGVGYEQYF. This rearrangement joins TRBV29-1 to TRBJ2-7, with 7 bases identical to TRBD2. V shed 5 bases, J shed 3 bases, and the junction held 13 bases outside the gene matches. Germline assignment: CDR1 SQVTM and CDR2 ANQGSEA. The CDR3 is 15 amino acids.

This clonotype has just one count. The chain combines TRBV7-2 with TRBJ1-5; perhaps TRBD1 as D (5 bases). Germline loops: CDR1 SGHTA, CDR2 FQGNSA. This CDR3 contains 15 residues. Trimming cost V 4 bases and J 0 bases, with 10 bases left between them. The CDR3 is CASSSRGGSNQPQHF. CDR3 in DNA: TGTGCCAGCAGCTCCCGGGGGGGTAGCAATCAGCCCCAGCATTTT.

The chain uses TRBV21-1 and TRBJ1-4. TRBV21-1 is a known pseudogene. The CDR3 spans 17 residues. This CDR3 is CASSKLKDSAREEKLFF. The CDR3 region has the DNA TGTGCCAGCAGCAAACTGAAGGATTCGGCGAGGGAGGAAAAACTGTTTTTT.

The gene calls are TRBV28 and TRBJ2-3; D uncertain. Germline CDR1 is MDHEN and CDR2 is SYDVKM. Deletions cut 3 bases from V and 4 bases from J, with 5 bases between. The CDR3 is 12 residues long. CDR3 nucleotide sequence: TGTGCCAGCAGTTTCTGGGCAGATACGCAGTATTTT. Translating it yields CASSFWADTQYF.